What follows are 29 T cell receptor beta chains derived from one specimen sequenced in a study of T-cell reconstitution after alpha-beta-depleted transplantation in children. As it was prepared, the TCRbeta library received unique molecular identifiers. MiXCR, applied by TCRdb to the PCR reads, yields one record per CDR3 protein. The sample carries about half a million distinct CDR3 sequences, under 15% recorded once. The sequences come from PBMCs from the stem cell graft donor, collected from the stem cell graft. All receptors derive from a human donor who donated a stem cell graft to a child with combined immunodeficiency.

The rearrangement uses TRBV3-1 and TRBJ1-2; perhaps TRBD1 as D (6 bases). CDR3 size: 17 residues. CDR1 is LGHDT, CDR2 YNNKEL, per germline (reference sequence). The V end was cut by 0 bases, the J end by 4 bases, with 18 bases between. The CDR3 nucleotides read TGTGCCAGCAGCCAAGATCGCCCTTCAGGGGCGCCCTATGGCTACACCTTC. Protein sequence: CASSQDRPSGAPYGYTF.

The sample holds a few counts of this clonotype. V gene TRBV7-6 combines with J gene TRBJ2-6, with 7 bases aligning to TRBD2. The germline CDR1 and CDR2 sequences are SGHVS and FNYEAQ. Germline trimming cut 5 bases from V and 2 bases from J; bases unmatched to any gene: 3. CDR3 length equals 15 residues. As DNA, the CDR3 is TGTGCCAGCAGCGCGGCGGGGGCTGGGGCCAACGTCCTGACTTTC. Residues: CASSAAGAGANVLTF. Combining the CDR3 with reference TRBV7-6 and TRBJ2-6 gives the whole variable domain GAGVSQSPRYKVTKRGQDVALRCDPISGHVSLYWYRQALGQGPEFLTYFNYEAQQDKSGLPNDRFSAERPEGSISTLTIQRTEQRDSAMYRCASSAAGAGANVLTFGAGSRLTVL.

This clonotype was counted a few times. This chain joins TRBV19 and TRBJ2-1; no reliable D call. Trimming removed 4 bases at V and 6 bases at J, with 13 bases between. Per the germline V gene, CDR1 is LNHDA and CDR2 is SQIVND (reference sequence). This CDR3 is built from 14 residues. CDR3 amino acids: CASSNGRAANEQFF. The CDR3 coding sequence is TGTGCCAGTAGTAATGGACGGGCGGCCAATGAGCAGTTCTTC.

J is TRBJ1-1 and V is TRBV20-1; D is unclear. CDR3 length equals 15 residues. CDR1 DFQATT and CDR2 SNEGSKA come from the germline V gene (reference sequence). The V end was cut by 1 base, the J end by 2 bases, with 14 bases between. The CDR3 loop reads CSARVVPARNTEAFF. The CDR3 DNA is TGCAGTGCTAGAGTGGTCCCGGCGCGAAACACTGAAGCTTTCTTT.

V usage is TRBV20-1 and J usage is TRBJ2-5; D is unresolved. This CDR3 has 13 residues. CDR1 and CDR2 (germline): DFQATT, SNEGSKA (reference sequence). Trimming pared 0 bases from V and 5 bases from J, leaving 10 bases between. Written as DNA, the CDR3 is TGCAGTGCTAGAGAAGCCCCTGCGGAGACCCAGTACTTC. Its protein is CSAREAPAETQYF.

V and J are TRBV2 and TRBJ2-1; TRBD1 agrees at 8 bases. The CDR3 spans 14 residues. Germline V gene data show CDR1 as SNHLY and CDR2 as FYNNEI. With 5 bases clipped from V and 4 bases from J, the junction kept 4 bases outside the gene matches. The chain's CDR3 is CASSKQGVYNEQFF. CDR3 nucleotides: TGTGCCAGCAGTAAACAGGGGGTTTACAATGAGCAGTTCTTC.

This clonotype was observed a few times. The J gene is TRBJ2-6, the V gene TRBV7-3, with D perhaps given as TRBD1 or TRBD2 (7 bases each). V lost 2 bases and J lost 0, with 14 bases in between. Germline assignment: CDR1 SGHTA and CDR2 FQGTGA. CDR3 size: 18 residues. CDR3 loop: CASSLPAGQRSGANVLTF. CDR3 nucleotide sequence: TGTGCCAGCAGCTTACCAGCGGGACAGCGCTCTGGGGCCAACGTCCTGACTTTC.

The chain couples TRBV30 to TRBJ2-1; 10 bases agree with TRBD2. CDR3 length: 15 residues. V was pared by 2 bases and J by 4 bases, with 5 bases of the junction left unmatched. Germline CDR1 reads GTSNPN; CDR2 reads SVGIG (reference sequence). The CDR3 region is CAWSLGTSVYNEQFF. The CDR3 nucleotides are TGTGCCTGGAGTCTAGGGACTAGCGTTTACAATGAGCAGTTCTTC.

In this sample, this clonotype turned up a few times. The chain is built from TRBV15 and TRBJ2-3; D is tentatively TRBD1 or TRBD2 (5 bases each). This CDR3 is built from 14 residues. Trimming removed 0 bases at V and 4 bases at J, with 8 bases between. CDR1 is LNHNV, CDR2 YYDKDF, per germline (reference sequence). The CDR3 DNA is TGTGCCACCAGCAGAGATCAGGGACCAGATACGCAGTATTTT. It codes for CATSRDQGPDTQYF. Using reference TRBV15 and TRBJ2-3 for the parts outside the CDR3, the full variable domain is DAMVIQNPRYQVTQFGKPVTLSCSQTLNHNVMYWYQQKSSQAPKLLFHYYDKDFNNEADTPDNFQSRRPNTSFCFLDIRSPGLGDTAMYLCATSRDQGPDTQYFGPGTRLTVL.

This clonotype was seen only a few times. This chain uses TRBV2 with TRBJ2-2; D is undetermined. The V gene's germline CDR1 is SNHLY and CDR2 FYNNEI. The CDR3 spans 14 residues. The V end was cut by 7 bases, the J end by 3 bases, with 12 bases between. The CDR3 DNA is TGTGCCAGCAACTTGGACGCATACACCGGGGAGCTGTTTTTT. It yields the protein CASNLDAYTGELFF.

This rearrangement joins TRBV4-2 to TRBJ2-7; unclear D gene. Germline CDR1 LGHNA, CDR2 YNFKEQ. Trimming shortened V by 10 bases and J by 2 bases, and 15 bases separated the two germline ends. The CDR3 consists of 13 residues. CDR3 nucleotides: TGTGCCATGGGCCCTGGGCTCCCCTACGAGCAGTACTTC. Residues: CAMGPGLPYEQYF.

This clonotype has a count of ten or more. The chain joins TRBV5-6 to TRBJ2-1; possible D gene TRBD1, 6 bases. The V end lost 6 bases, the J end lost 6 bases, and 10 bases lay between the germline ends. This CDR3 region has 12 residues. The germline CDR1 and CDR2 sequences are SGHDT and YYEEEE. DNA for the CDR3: TGTGCCAGCACCAGAGGGGGCAATGAGCAGTTCTTC. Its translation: CASTRGGNEQFF.

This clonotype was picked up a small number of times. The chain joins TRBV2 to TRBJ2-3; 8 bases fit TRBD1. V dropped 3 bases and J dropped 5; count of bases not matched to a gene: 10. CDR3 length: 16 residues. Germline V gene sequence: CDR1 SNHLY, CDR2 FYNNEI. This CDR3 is CASSDIRDRGLDTQYF. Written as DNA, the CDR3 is TGTGCCAGCAGTGATATACGTGACAGGGGTTTAGATACGCAGTATTTT. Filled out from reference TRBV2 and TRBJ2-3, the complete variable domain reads EPEVTQTPSHQVTQMGQEVILRCVPISNHLYFYWYRQILGQKVEFLVSFYNNEISEKSEIFDDQFSVERPDGSNFTLKIRSTKLEDSAMYFCASSDIRDRGLDTQYFGPGTRLTVL.

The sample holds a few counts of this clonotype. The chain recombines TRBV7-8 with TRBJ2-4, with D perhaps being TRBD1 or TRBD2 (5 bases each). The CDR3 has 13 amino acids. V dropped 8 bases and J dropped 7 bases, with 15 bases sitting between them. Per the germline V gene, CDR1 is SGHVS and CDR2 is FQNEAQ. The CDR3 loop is CASQGAEENIQYF. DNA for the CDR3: TGTGCCAGCCAAGGGGCGGAGGAGAACATTCAGTACTTC.

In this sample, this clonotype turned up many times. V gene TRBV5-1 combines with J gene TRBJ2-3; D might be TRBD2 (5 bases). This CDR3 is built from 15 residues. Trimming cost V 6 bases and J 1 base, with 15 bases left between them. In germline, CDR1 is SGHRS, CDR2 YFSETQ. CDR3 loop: CASNPGVRGTDTQYF. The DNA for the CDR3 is TGCGCCAGCAACCCCGGGGTACGGGGCACAGATACGCAGTATTTT.

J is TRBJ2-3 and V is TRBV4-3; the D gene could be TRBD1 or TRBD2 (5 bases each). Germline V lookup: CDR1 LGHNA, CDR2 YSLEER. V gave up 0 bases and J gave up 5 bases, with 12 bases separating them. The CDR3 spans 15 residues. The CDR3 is CASSQERGVVDTQYF. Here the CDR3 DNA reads TGCGCCAGCAGCCAAGAAAGAGGGGTGGTAGATACGCAGTATTTT.

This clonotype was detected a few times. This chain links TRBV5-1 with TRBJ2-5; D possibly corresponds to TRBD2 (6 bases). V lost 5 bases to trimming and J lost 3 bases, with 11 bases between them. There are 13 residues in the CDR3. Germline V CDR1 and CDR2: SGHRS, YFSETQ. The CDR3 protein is CASRGTGEETQYF. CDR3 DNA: TGCGCCAGCAGGGGGACTGGGGAAGAGACCCAGTACTTC.

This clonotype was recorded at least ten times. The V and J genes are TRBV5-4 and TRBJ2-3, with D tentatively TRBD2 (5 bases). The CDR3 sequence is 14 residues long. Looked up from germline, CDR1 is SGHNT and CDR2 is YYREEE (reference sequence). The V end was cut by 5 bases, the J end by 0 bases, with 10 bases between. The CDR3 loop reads CASRRAESTDTQYF. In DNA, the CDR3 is TGTGCCAGCAGGAGGGCAGAAAGCACAGATACGCAGTATTTT. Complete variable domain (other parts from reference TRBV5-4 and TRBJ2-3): ETGVTQSPTHLIKTRGQQVTLRCSSQSGHNTVSWYQQALGQGPQFIFQYYREEENGRGNFPPRFSGLQFPNYSSELNVNALELDDSALYLCASRRAESTDTQYFGPGTRLTVL.

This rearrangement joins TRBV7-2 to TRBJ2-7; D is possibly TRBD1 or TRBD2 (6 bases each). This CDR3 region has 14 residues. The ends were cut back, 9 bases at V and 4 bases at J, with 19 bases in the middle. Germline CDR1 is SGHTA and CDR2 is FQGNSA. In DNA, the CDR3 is TGTGCCAGTCAAAGGGGGGTAGCTCCTTACGAGCAGTACTTC. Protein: CASQRGVAPYEQYF.

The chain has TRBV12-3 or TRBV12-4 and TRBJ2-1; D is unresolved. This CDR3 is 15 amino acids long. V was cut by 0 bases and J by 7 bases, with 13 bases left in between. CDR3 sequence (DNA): TGTGCCAGCAGTTTAGCGCCGGTACTGGGGAATGAGCAGTTCTTC. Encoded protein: CASSLAPVLGNEQFF.

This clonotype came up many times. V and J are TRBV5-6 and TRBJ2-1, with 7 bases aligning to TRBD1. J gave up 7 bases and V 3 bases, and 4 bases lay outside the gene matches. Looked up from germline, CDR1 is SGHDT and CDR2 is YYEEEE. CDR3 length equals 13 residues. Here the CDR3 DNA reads TGTGCCAGCAGCTCGACAGGGAATAATGAGCAGTTCTTC. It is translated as CASSSTGNNEQFF.

The CDR3 coding sequence is TGTGCCAGCAGCTTACAAAGTCGAGGCGGCACAGATACGCAGTATTTT. Translation: CASSLQSRGGTDTQYF. The chain is built from TRBV7-2 and TRBJ2-3; D ambiguous. Germline CDR1 is SGHTA and CDR2 is FQGNSA. This CDR3 region has 16 residues. The V and J ends lost 2 bases and 1 base respectively, with 13 bases between them.

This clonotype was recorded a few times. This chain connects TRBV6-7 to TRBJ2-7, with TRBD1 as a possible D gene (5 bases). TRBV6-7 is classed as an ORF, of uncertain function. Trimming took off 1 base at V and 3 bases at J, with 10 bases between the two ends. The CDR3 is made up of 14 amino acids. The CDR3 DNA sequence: TGTGCCAGCAGTTACTATGGACAAAACTACGAGCAGTACTTC. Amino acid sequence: CASSYYGQNYEQYF.

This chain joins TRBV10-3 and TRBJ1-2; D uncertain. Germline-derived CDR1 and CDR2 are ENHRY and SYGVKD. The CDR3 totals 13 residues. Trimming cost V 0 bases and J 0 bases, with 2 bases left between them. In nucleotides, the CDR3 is TGTGCCATCAGTGAGTCCACTAACTATGGCTACACCTTC. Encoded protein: CAISESTNYGYTF.

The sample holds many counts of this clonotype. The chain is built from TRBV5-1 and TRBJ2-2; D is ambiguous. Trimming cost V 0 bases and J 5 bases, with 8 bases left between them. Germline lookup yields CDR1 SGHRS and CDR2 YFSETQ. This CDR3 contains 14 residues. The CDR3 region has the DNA TGCGCCAGCAGCTTGGAAGTGGGAACCGGGGAGCTGTTTTTT. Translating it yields CASSLEVGTGELFF.

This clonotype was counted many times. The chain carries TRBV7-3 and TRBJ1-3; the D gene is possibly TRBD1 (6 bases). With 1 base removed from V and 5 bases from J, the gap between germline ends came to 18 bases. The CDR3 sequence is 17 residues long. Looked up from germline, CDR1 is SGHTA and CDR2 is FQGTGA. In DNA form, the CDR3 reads TGTGCCAGCAGCTTAATCGGAGATACAGGGTGGAGAAACACCATATATTTT. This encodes CASSLIGDTGWRNTIYF.

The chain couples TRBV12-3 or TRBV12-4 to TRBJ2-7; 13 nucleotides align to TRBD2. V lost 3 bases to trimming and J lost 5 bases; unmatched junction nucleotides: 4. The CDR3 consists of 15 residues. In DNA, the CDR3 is TGTGCCAGCAGTTTCGGGACTAGCGGGAAGGACGAGCAGTACTTC. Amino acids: CASSFGTSGKDEQYF.

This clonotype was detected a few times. CDR3 bases: TGTGCCAGCAGCCACGCCGGGACAGGAGCCCACGAGCAGTACTTC. Its protein product is CASSHAGTGAHEQYF. The rearrangement uses TRBV4-2 and TRBJ2-7; 8 positions match TRBD1. V shed 3 bases, J shed 5 bases, and the junction held 9 bases outside the gene matches. Germline CDR1 reads LGHNA; CDR2 reads YNFKEQ. The CDR3 sequence is 15 residues long.

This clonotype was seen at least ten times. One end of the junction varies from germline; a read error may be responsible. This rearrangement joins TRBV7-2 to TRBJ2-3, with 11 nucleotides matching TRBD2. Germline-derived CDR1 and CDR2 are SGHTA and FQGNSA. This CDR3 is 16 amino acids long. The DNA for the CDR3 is TGCGCCAGCAGCTTGGGGCTAGCGGGAGGTGGAGATACGCAGTATTTT. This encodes CASSLGLAGGGDTQYF.